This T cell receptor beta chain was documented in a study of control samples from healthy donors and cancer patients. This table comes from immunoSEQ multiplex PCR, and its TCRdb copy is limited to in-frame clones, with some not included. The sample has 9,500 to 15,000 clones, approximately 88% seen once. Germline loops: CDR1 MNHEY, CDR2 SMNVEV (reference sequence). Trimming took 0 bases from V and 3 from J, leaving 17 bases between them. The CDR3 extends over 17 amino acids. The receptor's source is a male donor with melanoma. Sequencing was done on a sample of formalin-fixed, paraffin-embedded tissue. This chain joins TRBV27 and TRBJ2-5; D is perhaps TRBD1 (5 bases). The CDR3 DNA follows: TGTGCCAGCAGTTTATCGCCCTTTGGGGCCCCCAAAGAGACCCAGTACTTC. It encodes CASSLSPFGAPKETQYF.